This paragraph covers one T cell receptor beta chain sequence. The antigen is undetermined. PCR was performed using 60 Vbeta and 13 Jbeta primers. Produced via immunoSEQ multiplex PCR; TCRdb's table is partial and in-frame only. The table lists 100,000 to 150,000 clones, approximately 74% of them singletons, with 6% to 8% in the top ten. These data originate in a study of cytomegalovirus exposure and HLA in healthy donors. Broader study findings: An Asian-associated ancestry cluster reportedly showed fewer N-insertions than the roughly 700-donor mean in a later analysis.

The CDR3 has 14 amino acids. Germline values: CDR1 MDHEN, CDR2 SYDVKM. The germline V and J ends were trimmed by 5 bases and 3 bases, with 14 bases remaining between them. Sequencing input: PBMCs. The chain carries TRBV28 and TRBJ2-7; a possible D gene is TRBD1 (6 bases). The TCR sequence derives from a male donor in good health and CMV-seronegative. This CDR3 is CASSGTGLGYEQYF. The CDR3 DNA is TGTGCCAGCAGTGGTACAGGGTTGGGCTACGAGCAGTACTTC.